This record covers a single T cell receptor beta chain. These data belong to a study of blood T cells in healthy people across ages. Each sample gave at least 6 million isolated PBMCs. Total RNA was extracted at no less than 5.5 micrograms per sample. Per germline, CDR1 DFQATT and CDR2 SNEGSKA (reference sequence). Trimming stripped 2 bases from V and 2 bases from J, with 13 bases between. The CDR3 runs 14 residues. A sample-barcoded 5' primer and a J-beta primer mix were used in a second PCR of roughly 6 to 11 cycles. The yield of each sample was at least 2.5 million CDR3-containing paired-end reads. TCRdb called the 5' RACE reads again in MiXCR, with one record for every CDR3 protein. In the table there are 1.5 million to 2 million distinct CDR3 sequences, approximately 50% of which are singletons.

The rearrangement joins TRBV20-1 to TRBJ2-7; D perhaps matches TRBD2 (5 bases). Sequencing was done on a sample of blood. This TCR derives from a woman aged 40 to 55 in good health. Written as DNA, the CDR3 is TGCAGTGCTAGAACGATTAGGGAGCCCTACGAGCAGTACTTC. Residues: CSARTIREPYEQYF.